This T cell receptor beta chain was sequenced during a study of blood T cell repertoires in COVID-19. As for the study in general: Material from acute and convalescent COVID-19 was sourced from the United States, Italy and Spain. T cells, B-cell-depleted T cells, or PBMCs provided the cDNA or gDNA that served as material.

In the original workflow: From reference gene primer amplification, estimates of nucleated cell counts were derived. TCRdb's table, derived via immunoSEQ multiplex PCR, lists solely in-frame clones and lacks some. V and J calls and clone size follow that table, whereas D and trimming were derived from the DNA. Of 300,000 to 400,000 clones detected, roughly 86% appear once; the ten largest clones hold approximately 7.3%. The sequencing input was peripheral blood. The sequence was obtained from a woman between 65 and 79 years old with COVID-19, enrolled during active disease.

CDR3 nucleotide sequence: TGTGCCAGCAGCGCCGGGACAGGGGGCTCCTACAATGAGCAGTTCTTC. Protein product: CASSAGTGGSYNEQFF. V gene TRBV9 combines with J gene TRBJ2-1; 11 positions agree with TRBD1. The V segment lost 3 bases and the J segment 0 bases; nucleotides outside the gene matches: 2. This CDR3 has 16 residues. Germline V gives CDR1 SGDLS, CDR2 YYNGEE. The whole variable domain, filled in from reference TRBV9 and TRBJ2-1, reads DSGVTQTPKHLITATGQRVTLRCSPRSGDLSVYWYQQSLDQGLQFLIQYYNGEERAKGNILERFSAQQFPDLHSELNLSSLELGDSALYFCASSAGTGGSYNEQFFGPGTRLTVL.